This T cell receptor beta chain was sequenced in a study of cytomegalovirus exposure and HLA in healthy donors. About this clone itself: Its antigen remains unknown.

The germline gives CDR1 LNHDA, CDR2 SQIVND (reference sequence). Trimming removed 6 bases from V and 9 bases from J; junction bases left unmatched: 6. The CDR3 sequence is 14 residues long. Study observations and caveats: Accurate predictions that matched the HLA-A and HLA-B alleles of most subjects were reportedly made from TCR beta sequences.

The study ran its PCR with 60 Vbeta and 13 Jbeta primers. Assay used: immunoSEQ multiplex PCR; TCRdb lists only in-frame clones, some missing. The sample has almost 65,000 clones; around four fifths are singletons. The clonotype originates from a male donor in good health and CMV-seropositive. The chain recombines TRBV19 with TRBJ1-6; 9 bases align to TRBD1. The sequencing sample was made of PBMCs. The DNA of the CDR3 is TGTGCCAGTAGATCGGGACAGGGCTCTTCACCCCTCCACTTT. Protein product: CASRSGQGSSPLHF.